Presented here are 24 T cell receptor beta chains from one specimen sequenced in a study of T cell responses to AZD1222 COVID-19 vaccine. TCRdb's table, derived via immunoSEQ multiplex PCR, lists solely in-frame clones and lacks some. The table has some 120,000 clones, around 90% seen once. This specimen was peripheral blood, taken on day 0 of MenACWY control vaccination. The receptors stem from an adult in good health.

The chain uses TRBV19 and TRBJ1-5; tentative D call: TRBD1 (5 bases). Germline V gene lookup returns CDR1 LNHDA and CDR2 SQIVND (reference sequence). Trimming removed 3 bases from V and 4 bases from J, with 13 bases in between. The CDR3 consists of 15 residues. CDR3 nucleotide sequence: TGTGCCAGTAGTATGGACGGAAAGGGGAATCAGCCCCAGCATTTT. As protein: CASSMDGKGNQPQHF.

The chain uses TRBV5-1 and TRBJ2-7; TRBD1 is a possible D gene (6 bases). Germline-derived CDR1 and CDR2 are SGHRS and YFSETQ. Trimming removed 1 base from V and 0 bases from J, with 11 bases in between. CDR3 length equals 15 residues. The CDR3 protein is CASSLRGTSSYEQYF. As DNA, the CDR3 is TGCGCCAGCAGCTTGAGGGGGACAAGCTCCTACGAGCAGTACTTC. Full variable domain (rest looked up from reference TRBV5-1 and TRBJ2-7): KAGVTQTPRYLIKTRGQQVTLSCSPISGHRSVSWYQQTPGQGLQFLFEYFSETQRNKGNFPGRFSGRQFSNSRSEMNVSTLELGDSALYLCASSLRGTSSYEQYFGPGTRLTVT.

The chain combines TRBV3-1 (or the pseudogene TRBV3-2) with TRBJ1-2; D ambiguous. Looked up from germline, CDR1 is LGHDT and CDR2 is YNNKEL (reference sequence). This CDR3 is 14 amino acids long. Deletions cut 4 bases from V and 0 bases from J, with 9 bases between. This CDR3 is CASSLARANYGYTF. As DNA, the CDR3 is TGTGCCAGCAGCCTTGCTCGAGCTAACTATGGCTACACCTTC.

The chain links TRBV24-1 to TRBJ2-1; 11 bases map to TRBD1. Germline CDR1 reads KGHDR; CDR2 reads SFDVKD. This CDR3 spans 15 amino acids. V was clipped by 6 bases and J by 7 bases; unmatched bases: 7. The CDR3 DNA follows: TGTGCCACCAGTAAGCCCGGGACAGGGGGAAATGAGCAGTTCTTC. Its translation: CATSKPGTGGNEQFF.

In its sample, this clone was seen once. J is TRBJ2-3 and V is TRBV5-4; 8 bases agree with TRBD1. Germline V gene data show CDR1 as SGHNT and CDR2 as YYREEE (reference sequence). The V gene end was trimmed by 4 bases and the J gene end by 0 bases; junction bases not matched to a gene: 7. This CDR3 region has 16 residues. The CDR3 DNA is TGTGCCAGCAGCCGGAAGACAGGGGTGAGCACAGATACGCAGTATTTT. As protein: CASSRKTGVSTDTQYF. Full variable domain (remainder filled in from reference TRBV5-4 and TRBJ2-3): ETGVTQSPTHLIKTRGQQVTLRCSSQSGHNTVSWYQQALGQGPQFIFQYYREEENGRGNFPPRFSGLQFPNYSSELNVNALELDDSALYLCASSRKTGVSTDTQYFGPGTRLTVL.

In the case of this clone: The sample holds other DNA sequences that translate to the same CDR3. The V and J genes are TRBV3-1 (or the pseudogene TRBV3-2) and TRBJ2-7; D call uncertain. The germline gives CDR1 LGHDT, CDR2 YNNKEL (reference sequence). V was shortened by 1 base and J by 4 bases, with 5 bases between the two germline ends. This CDR3 is built from 12 residues. CDR3 protein: CASSQAGYEQYF. The DNA for the CDR3 is TGTGCCAGCAGCCAAGCTGGGTACGAGCAGTACTTC.

The V gene is TRBV28, the J gene TRBJ2-7, with no clear D. The germline V and J ends were trimmed by 5 bases and 2 bases, with 13 bases remaining between them. Per germline, CDR1 MDHEN and CDR2 SYDVKM. This CDR3 has 14 residues. CDR3 loop: CASSVTIPAYEQYF. CDR3 in DNA: TGTGCCAGCAGTGTCACAATACCGGCCTACGAGCAGTACTTC.

The gene calls are TRBV15 and TRBJ2-6, with TRBD2 matching 7 bases. With V trimmed by 1 base and J by 1 base, 10 bases remained unmatched. The CDR3 has 19 amino acids. Looked up from germline, CDR1 is LNHNV and CDR2 is YYDKDF (reference sequence). CDR3 nucleotides: TGTGCCACCAGCAGAGCTGTGGGAGGCGGGAGTTCTGGGGCCAACGTCCTGACTTTC. This encodes CATSRAVGGGSSGANVLTF. Full variable domain (outside the CDR3, taken from reference TRBV15 and TRBJ2-6): DAMVIQNPRYQVTQFGKPVTLSCSQTLNHNVMYWYQQKSSQAPKLLFHYYDKDFNNEADTPDNFQSRRPNTSFCFLDIRSPGLGDTAMYLCATSRAVGGGSSGANVLTFGAGSRLTVL.

The V gene is TRBV28, the J gene TRBJ2-2, with D perhaps matching TRBD2 (5 bases). V was pared by 0 bases and J by 5 bases, with 7 bases between. This CDR3 comprises 14 residues. Per germline, CDR1 MDHEN and CDR2 SYDVKM. CDR3 nucleotides: TGTGCCAGCAGTTTATGGACGGGAACCGGGGAGCTGTTTTTT. Protein: CASSLWTGTGELFF. The full variable domain, rest sourced from reference TRBV28 and TRBJ2-2, is DVKVTQSSRYLVKRTGEKVFLECVQDMDHENMFWYRQDPGLGLRLIYFSYDVKMKEKGDIPEGYSVSREKKERFSLILESASTNQTSMYLCASSLWTGTGELFFGEGSRLTVL.

This clone was observed a few times. The chain employs TRBV4-1 and TRBJ1-4; TRBD1 aligns across 7 bases. V lost 2 bases to trimming and J lost 7 bases; unmatched junction nucleotides: 1. Germline CDR1 MGHRA, CDR2 YSYEKL. The CDR3 loop spans 13 amino acids. CDR3 region: CASSQHRGEKLFF. CDR3 DNA: TGCGCCAGCAGCCAACACAGGGGTGAAAAACTGTTTTTT.

The genes are TRBV7-9 and TRBJ2-7; D is tentatively TRBD1 or TRBD2 (5 bases each). Germline V gene sequence: CDR1 SEHNR, CDR2 FQNEAQ (reference sequence). Trimming took 4 bases from V and 7 from J, leaving 17 bases between them. This CDR3 spans 14 amino acids. The CDR3 DNA sequence: TGTGCCAGCAGCTCGGGACGGCACAAACTTGAGCAGTACTTC. Translated: CASSSGRHKLEQYF.

The CDR3 loop reads CASSQMKGAYEQYF. The CDR3, as DNA: TGTGCCAGCAGCCAAATGAAGGGGGCCTACGAGCAGTACTTC. The gene calls are TRBV3-1 (or the pseudogene TRBV3-2) and TRBJ2-7; D is perhaps TRBD1 (6 bases). The V end lost 2 bases, the J end lost 2 bases, and 10 bases lay between the germline ends. CDR3 size: 14 residues. The V gene's germline CDR1 is LGHDT and CDR2 YNNKEL (reference sequence).

The chain employs TRBV12-3 or TRBV12-4 and TRBJ1-1, with unresolved D. Trimming removed 3 bases at V and 6 bases at J, with 11 bases between. CDR3 size: 13 residues. CDR3 DNA: TGTGCCAGCAGTTTTGGTAGGGAAGCTGAAGCTTTCTTT. Its protein product is CASSFGREAEAFF.

The genes are TRBV10-2 and TRBJ1-3; D not resolved. V lost 8 bases, J lost 9 bases, and 14 bases lay in between. The germline CDR1 and CDR2 sequences are WSHSY and SAAADI. The CDR3 spans 12 residues. The CDR3 nucleotides are TGCGCCAGCGGGTCGCAGGAAGGCACCATATATTTT. Translation gives CASGSQEGTIYF.

This rearrangement joins TRBV18 to TRBJ1-2; 8 bases fit TRBD1. Germline CDR1 is KGHSH and CDR2 is LQKENI. V shed 3 bases, J shed 8 bases, and the junction held 5 bases outside the gene matches. The length of the CDR3 is 13 residues. The CDR3 loop is CASSPGQETGYTF. The CDR3 DNA sequence: TGTGCCAGCTCACCGGGACAGGAAACGGGCTACACCTTC.

This rearrangement joins TRBV2 to TRBJ2-7; 12 nucleotides align to TRBD2. The CDR3 has 14 residues. After removal of 7 bases from V and 5 bases from J, the junction contained 6 bases not matched to a gene. Germline values: CDR1 SNHLY, CDR2 FYNNEI. As DNA, the CDR3 is TGTGCCAGCACCGCTAGCGGGAGGGGTCACGAGCAGTACTTC. Its translation: CASTASGRGHEQYF.

The CDR3 loop is CASSEGQGSGTQYF. The CDR3 DNA reads TGTGCCAGCAGCGAAGGACAGGGCTCGGGGACCCAGTACTTC. J is TRBJ2-5 and V is TRBV11-2; 8 bases align to TRBD1. The CDR3 is 14 residues long. Trimming at V came to 5 bases and at J to 7 bases, leaving 9 bases not matched to a gene. The V gene's germline CDR1 is SGHAT and CDR2 FQNNGV. Supplemented by reference TRBV11-2 and TRBJ2-5, the full variable domain reads EAGVAQSPRYKIIEKRQSVAFWCNPISGHATLYWYQQILGQGPKLLIQFQNNGVVDDSQLPKDRFSAERLKGVDSTLKIQPAKLEDSAVYLCASSEGQGSGTQYFGPGTRLLVL.

The J gene is TRBJ2-1, the V gene TRBV7-3, with D unresolved. From germline, CDR1 is SGHTA and CDR2 FQGTGA. The germline V and J ends were trimmed by 4 bases and 0 bases, with 4 bases remaining between them. There are 13 residues in the CDR3. CDR3 nucleotides: TGTGCCAGCAGCTCTTTCTCCTACAATGAGCAGTTCTTC. It translates to CASSSFSYNEQFF.

The V and J genes are TRBV28 and TRBJ1-4, with D hard to call. CDR3 size: 14 residues. V was pared by 2 bases and J by 1 base, with 5 bases between. The V gene's germline CDR1 is MDHEN and CDR2 SYDVKM. CDR3 protein: CASSLGLTNEKLFF. The DNA of the CDR3 is TGTGCCAGCAGTTTAGGTTTAACTAATGAAAAACTGTTTTTT.

Written as DNA, the CDR3 is TGTGCCATCAAGGAAGGGACTAGCGGAGTCACCGGGGAGCTGTTTTTT. Translating gives CAIKEGTSGVTGELFF. The chain joins TRBV10-3 to TRBJ2-2; 11 bases fit TRBD2. The CDR3 is 16 residues long. The J segment lost 4 bases and the V segment lost 7 bases, leaving 8 bases of the junction unmatched. CDR1 is ENHRY and CDR2 is SYGVKD in the germline V gene.

This chain connects TRBV5-1 to TRBJ2-7, with D perhaps TRBD2 (5 bases). CDR3 length equals 12 residues. V dropped 2 bases and J dropped 3 bases, with 6 bases sitting between them. The germline V gene encodes CDR1 SGHRS and CDR2 YFSETQ. In nucleotides, the CDR3 is TGCGCCAGCAGCTTTGAGGGCTACGAGCAGTACTTC. It is translated as CASSFEGYEQYF.

The chain recombines TRBV11-1 with TRBJ1-1; D gene uncertain. The CDR3 is 14 residues long. Germline V gene data show CDR1 as SGHAT and CDR2 as FQDESV (reference sequence). Trimming pared 4 bases from V and 6 bases from J, leaving 15 bases between. This CDR3 is CASSWTNLRSEAFF. CDR3 sequence (DNA): TGTGCCAGCAGCTGGACGAATTTAAGGTCTGAAGCTTTCTTT.

The rearrangement joins TRBV24-1 to TRBJ1-2; 11 positions agree with TRBD1. V was pared by 4 bases and J by 8 bases, with 5 bases of the junction left unmatched. The CDR3 length is 14 residues. Looked up from germline, CDR1 is KGHDR and CDR2 is SFDVKD. CDR3 bases: TGTGCCACCAGTGAAGGACAGGGGGCGGGAGGCTACACCTTC. It translates to CATSEGQGAGGYTF.

The V gene is TRBV15, the J gene TRBJ2-1, with TRBD2 as a possible D gene (5 bases). The germline V and J ends were trimmed by 0 bases and 6 bases, with 9 bases remaining between them. CDR3 length: 14 amino acids. The germline CDR1 and CDR2 sequences are LNHNV and YYDKDF (reference sequence). The CDR3 nucleotides read TGTGCCACCAGCAGAGATCTAAGCGGCAATGAGCAGTTCTTC. The encoded protein is CATSRDLSGNEQFF. The full variable domain, with the rest looked up from reference TRBV15 and TRBJ2-1, is DAMVIQNPRYQVTQFGKPVTLSCSQTLNHNVMYWYQQKSSQAPKLLFHYYDKDFNNEADTPDNFQSRRPNTSFCFLDIRSPGLGDTAMYLCATSRDLSGNEQFFGPGTRLTVL.